Listed below are T cell receptor beta chains from one sample, sequenced in a study of shared clonotypes between healthy human individuals. Only in-frame clones appear in the TCRdb table, and some are missing; sequencing was by immunoSEQ multiplex PCR. The table includes about 980,000 clones, 60% to 85% detected once. Input material: memory CD4+ T cells sorted from blood. All receptors come from a man between 18 and 35 years old in good health. CDR3s include the opening cysteine and the closing phenylalanine or tryptophan. The D gene is left open where the match is weak. Size values are once, few and many counts, or a class for expanded clones, and some rows have none.

J	size	D	V	CDR3	DNA
TRBJ2-7	NA	NA	TRBV6-6	CASTGPSSYEQYF	TGTGCCAGCACCGGACCATCCTCCTACGAGCAGTACTTC
TRBJ2-3	NA	NA	TRBV5-1	CASRQVSSTDTQYF	TGCGCCAGCCGACAGGTTTCTAGCACAGATACGCAGTATTTT
TRBJ1-2	NA	TRBD1	TRBV29-1	CSVATGQGYGYTF	TGCAGCGTTGCCACCGGACAGGGATATGGCTACACCTTC
TRBJ2-6	once	NA	TRBV2	CASSERSSGFGANVLTF	TGTGCCAGCAGTGAAAGGTCGTCAGGGTTCGGGGCCAACGTCCTGACTTTC
TRBJ2-3	NA	TRBD2	TRBV9	CASSVGWTSGTDTQYF	TGTGCCAGCAGCGTAGGATGGACTAGCGGCACAGATACGCAGTATTTT
TRBJ1-2	NA	TRBD1	TRBV18	CASSPQTGTYGYTF	TGTGCCAGCTCACCGCAGACAGGGACCTATGGCTACACCTTC
TRBJ1-5	NA	NA	TRBV2	CASRDQGDQPQHF	TGTGCCAGCAGGGATCAGGGAGACCAGCCCCAGCATTTT
TRBJ1-1	NA	NA	TRBV11-3	CASSLNGQSEAFF	TGTGCCAGCAGCCTCAATGGACAGAGCGAAGCTTTCTTT
TRBJ2-7	NA	TRBD1	TRBV9	CARNSGTVSYEQYF	TGTGCCAGGAACTCCGGGACAGTATCCTACGAGCAGTACTTC
TRBJ1-1	NA	NA	TRBV25-1	CASSEHRQGRFEAFF	TGTGCCAGCAGTGAACATCGACAAGGACGATTTGAAGCTTTCTTT
TRBJ1-2	NA	NA	TRBV5-1	CASSLAEDYGYTF	TGCGCCAGCAGCTTGGCAGAGGACTATGGCTACACCTTC
TRBJ2-7	NA	TRBD2	TRBV11-2	CASSSLLAGGNSYEQYF	TGTGCCAGCAGCTCCCTACTAGCGGGGGGGAACTCCTACGAGCAGTACTTC
TRBJ1-1	NA	NA	TRBV27	CASSFSGNTEAFF	TGTGCCAGCAGTTTCTCAGGGAACACTGAAGCTTTCTTT
TRBJ1-1	NA	NA	TRBV15	CATSRGGDSRGAFF	TGTGCCACCAGCAGAGGAGGGGACTCCCGAGGAGCTTTCTTT
TRBJ1-1	NA	NA	TRBV5-8	CASSLEVGGEAFF	TGTGCCAGCAGCTTGGAGGTGGGAGGCGAAGCTTTCTTT
TRBJ2-2	once	TRBD2	TRBV5-4	CASSFSGATGELFF	TGTGCCAGCAGCTTTAGCGGGGCCACCGGGGAGCTGTTTTTT
TRBJ2-3	NA	NA	TRBV5-1	CASSQGGTTDTQYF	TGCGCCAGCTCCCAGGGGGGAACCACAGATACGCAGTATTTT
TRBJ2-1	NA	TRBD2	TRBV25-1	CASGRDYRNEQFF	TGTGCCAGCGGTCGGGACTACCGCAATGAGCAGTTCTTC
TRBJ1-3	NA	TRBD1	TRBV4-3	CASSQALTGARNTIYF	TGCGCCAGCAGCCAAGCCCTGACAGGGGCTCGAAACACCATATATTTT
TRBJ2-3	NA	TRBD1	TRBV5-1	CASSPDRGVTDTQYF	TGCGCCAGCAGCCCGGACAGGGGGGTGACAGATACGCAGTATTTT
TRBJ1-2	NA	TRBD1	TRBV6-6	CASTDRGYFDGYTF	TGTGCCAGCACCGACAGGGGTTATTTTGATGGCTACACCTTC
TRBJ2-4	NA	TRBD2	TRBV11-2	CASSDSGGGRAKNIQYF	TGTGCCAGCAGCGATAGTGGGGGAGGGAGAGCCAAAAACATTCAGTACTTC
TRBJ2-4	NA	NA	TRBV7-2	CASSLRLRQPLAKNIQYF	TGTGCCAGCAGCTTACGCCTTCGACAACCTTTAGCCAAAAACATTCAGTACTTC
TRBJ1-1	NA	NA	TRBV16	CASSQSPMVNTEAFF	TGTGCCAGCAGCCAATCTCCGATGGTGAACACTGAAGCTTTCTTT
TRBJ1-6	NA	NA	TRBV7-2	CASSLAFGTGMSPLHF	TGTGCCAGCAGCTTAGCTTTCGGTACAGGGATGTCACCCCTCCACTTT
TRBJ2-3	NA	NA	TRBV11-2	CASSLGVGANADTQYF	TGTGCCAGCAGCTTAGGTGTGGGGGCCAACGCAGATACGCAGTATTTT
TRBJ2-1	NA	NA	TRBV6-6	CAGRTAVSADNEQFF	TGTGCCGGGCGGACAGCAGTCTCGGCCGACAATGAGCAGTTCTTC
TRBJ2-7	NA	NA	TRBV18	CASSPEYEQYF	TGTGCCAGCTCACCAGAGTACGAGCAGTACTTC
TRBJ2-7	NA	NA	TRBV2	CASSRAYEQYF	TGTGCCAGCAGCCGGGCATACGAGCAGTACTTC
TRBJ2-4	NA	NA	TRBV9	CASSAEARGGWNIQYF	TGTGCCAGCAGCGCCGAGGCCAGGGGTGGATGGAACATTCAGTACTTC
TRBJ1-6	NA	TRBD1	TRBV5-4	CASSLGTGGLYSPLHF	TGTGCCAGCAGCTTGGGGACAGGGGGCCTTTATTCACCCCTCCACTTT
TRBJ2-7	NA	TRBD1	TRBV30	CAWSSGQALGNEQYF	TGTGCCTGGTCCTCGGGACAGGCGCTCGGGAACGAGCAGTACTTC
TRBJ2-7	once	NA	TRBV5-8	CASREQEVEQYF	TGTGCCAGCAGAGAGCAGGAGGTCGAGCAGTACTTC
TRBJ2-7	NA	TRBD2	TRBV5-1	CASSLGTSGPEQYF	TGCGCCAGCAGCTTGGGGACTAGCGGGCCCGAGCAGTACTTC
TRBJ2-3	NA	TRBD2	TRBV7-2	CASSLGSGRTDTQYF	TGTGCCAGCAGCTTAGGCAGCGGGAGAACAGATACGCAGTATTTT